This T cell receptor (beta chain) was sequenced for a study of memory CD4+ T cells and cytomegalovirus serostatus. TCRdb keeps only in-frame clones here, not all; method: immunoSEQ multiplex PCR. The repertoire has tens of thousands of clones, approximately 71% of them found once; the top ten carry almost 0.9%. J was trimmed by 4 bases and V by 0 bases; bases with no gene match: 8. The CDR3 runs to 16 residues. CDR1 and CDR2 (germline): SGHRS, YFSETQ. Single viable CD3+CD4+CD8-CD45RO+ cells were sorted as the memory CD4+ T cells. Total CD4+ T cells were enriched by CD4 positive selection. The sequence was obtained from an adult in good health and CMV-seronegative. The specimen sequenced was memory CD4+ T cells from blood. This chain uses TRBV5-1 with TRBJ1-2; 8 nucleotides line up with TRBD1. CDR3 DNA sequence: TGCGCCAGCAGCTTGGGGCAGGGGGCCGTTTCCTATGGCTACACCTTC. Translated: CASSLGQGAVSYGYTF.